The text below deals with one T cell receptor (beta chain). This entry is derived from a study of cytomegalovirus exposure and HLA in healthy donors. The PCR employed 60 Vbeta primers together with 13 Jbeta primers. The assay was immunoSEQ multiplex PCR, and TCRdb's table has in-frame clones only and misses some. Of approximately 170,000 clones in the sample, approximately 80% are singletons; the top ten hold approximately 10%. Trimming removed 1 base from V and 12 bases from J; junction bases left unmatched: 2. This CDR3 comprises 12 residues. Germline CDR1 reads MGHRA; CDR2 reads YSYEKL. This sequence originates from a man aged 18 to 35 in good health and CMV-seropositive. What was sequenced was PBMCs. The J gene is TRBJ1-4, the V gene TRBV4-1; 7 bases map to TRBD1. The CDR3 is CASSQGGTELFF. CDR3 DNA: TGCGCCAGCAGCCAAGGGGGGACAGAACTGTTTTTT.